This T cell receptor (beta chain) appears in the sequencing data of a study of CD8+ T cells in alopecia areata. The length of the CDR3 is 15 residues. The ends were cut back, 8 bases at V and 1 base at J, with 20 bases in the middle. Germline V gene sequence: CDR1 SQVTM, CDR2 ANQGSEA. Study results and limitations: Sharing of TCR sequences between patients (possibly for HLA-related reasons) was less clear than in mice. Especially in alopecia totalis/universalis, lesional scalp showed greater clonality than normal scalp did.

After isolation, RNA underwent reverse transcription to generate cDNA as the sequencing template. Using immunoSEQ multiplex PCR, the repertoire was profiled, and TCRdb retains in-frame clones only, with some absent. In the table there are around 250,000 clones, 65% to 70% of which are singletons. This clone was counted once. What it binds is unknown. The receptor's source is a human donor with alopecia areata. This specimen was CD4+ T cells sorted from blood, taken at week 0. This sequence joins TRBV29-1 and TRBJ1-1, with D tentatively TRBD1 (5 bases). The CDR3 protein is CSTSRGGQRNTEAFF. The CDR3 DNA reads TGCAGCACCTCACGAGGCGGACAAAGGAACACTGAAGCTTTCTTT. Drawing the rest from reference TRBV29-1 and TRBJ1-1, the complete variable domain is SAVISQKPSRDICQRGTSLTIQCQVDSQVTMMFWYRQQPGQSLTLIATANQGSEATYESGFVIDKFPISRPNLTFSTLTVSNMSPEDSSIYLCSTSRGGQRNTEAFFGQGTRLTVV.